This TCR beta chain was identified in a study of graft-versus-host responses after intestinal transplantation. V lost 5 bases and J lost 4; bases outside the gene matches: 5. Looked up from germline, CDR1 is LGHNA and CDR2 is YNFKEQ. The CDR3 totals 13 residues. Each mixed lymphocyte reaction held about 200,000 CFSE-labeled responders and about 200,000 irradiated violet-dye-labeled stimulators. Post-reaction sorting isolated proliferating CFSE-low CD3+CD4+ and CD3+CD8+ responders. TCRdb keeps only in-frame clones here, not all; method: immunoSEQ multiplex PCR. The sample records 7,000 or so clones, 24% being singletons. This clone was observed a few times. Study results and caveats: Levels of circulating GvH clones at their peak were associated with early post-transplant HvG declines.

This TCR was recovered from a human patient who was an organ donor for intestinal transplantation. This specimen was alloreactive CD8+ T cells from a mixed lymphocyte reaction culture, taken before transplantation. The subset: CFSE-low proliferating T cells sorted from roughly 6-day pre-transplant mixed lymphocyte reaction (GvH or HvG direction). V usage is TRBV4-2 and J usage is TRBJ2-7, with 7 nucleotides matching TRBD1. The CDR3 nucleotides read TGTGCCAGCAGCTTGGGGACAGTTTACGAGCAGTACTTC. Its protein is CASSLGTVYEQYF.